These 14 T cell receptor beta chains were all obtained from the same sample, sequenced in a study of cytomegalovirus exposure and HLA in healthy donors. Primers included in the PCR were 60 Vbeta and 13 Jbeta primers. Method: immunoSEQ multiplex PCR; TCRdb's copy keeps in-frame clones and lacks some. The sample lists 250,000 to 350,000 clones, roughly 85% occurring once. The material sequenced was PBMCs. The receptor set was obtained from a man in his forties or fifties in good health and CMV-seropositive.

The chain combines TRBV6-5 with TRBJ2-7; 8 positions match TRBD1. The V gene's germline CDR1 is MNHEY and CDR2 SVGAGI. The CDR3 is 14 residues long. V lost 1 base and J lost 4; bases outside the gene matches: 3. In DNA, the CDR3 is TGTGCCAGCAGTTACTATCAGGGGGCTTACGAGCAGTACTTC. Its protein product is CASSYYQGAYEQYF.

In this sample, this clone turned up once. Written as DNA, the CDR3 is TGTGCCAGCTCACCAGCGGATTCGGAGACCCAGTACTTC. Translated: CASSPADSETQYF. The V and J genes are TRBV18 and TRBJ2-5; D not resolved. Trimming removed 2 bases at V and 5 bases at J, with 9 bases between. Germline V gene lookup returns CDR1 KGHSH and CDR2 LQKENI. The CDR3 is made up of 13 amino acids.

Comments on this clone: One end of the junction fails to match germline, which may point to a read error. This rearrangement joins TRBV7-9 to TRBJ1-1; 8 nucleotides match TRBD1. Germline V CDR1 and CDR2: SEHNR, FQNEAQ (reference sequence). There are 12 residues in the CDR3. The CDR3 nucleotides read TGTTCCAGCAGCTTCGACAGGGGTGAAGCTTTCTTT. This sequence encodes CSSSFDRGEAFF.

This chain uses TRBV5-5 with TRBJ2-7, with 10 bases identical to TRBD1. CDR3 length: 15 amino acids. Germline CDR1 reads SGHKS; CDR2 reads YYEKEE (reference sequence). The ends lost 4 bases at V and 3 bases at J; junction bases unmatched: 7. Here the CDR3 reads CASSPGTGEGYEQYF. The CDR3 region has the DNA TGTGCCAGCAGCCCCGGGACAGGGGAAGGCTACGAGCAGTACTTC.

The rearrangement links TRBV5-1 to TRBJ2-1, with a weak D call TRBD2 (6 bases). The CDR3 extends over 14 amino acids. The V end was cut by 4 bases, the J end by 7 bases, with 15 bases between. CDR1 is SGHRS and CDR2 is YFSETQ in the germline V gene. In DNA, the CDR3 is TGCGCCAGCAGCCCCCGGAGGGTGGGGAATGAGCAGTTCTTC. It is translated as CASSPRRVGNEQFF. The full variable domain, completed using reference TRBV5-1 and TRBJ2-1, is KAGVTQTPRYLIKTRGQQVTLSCSPISGHRSVSWYQQTPGQGLQFLFEYFSETQRNKGNFPGRFSGRQFSNSRSEMNVSTLELGDSALYLCASSPRRVGNEQFFGPGTRLTVL.

This clone was counted a few times. The chain employs TRBV19 and TRBJ2-3; 8 bases are shared with TRBD1. Trimming removed 7 bases from V and 6 bases from J; junction bases left unmatched: 9. The germline gives CDR1 LNHDA, CDR2 SQIVND (reference sequence). The CDR3 consists of 14 residues. This chain's CDR3 is CASTRQGRTDTQYF. In DNA form, the CDR3 reads TGTGCCAGTACCCGACAGGGGCGGACGGATACGCAGTATTTT.

This clone was detected only a few times. The chain uses TRBV7-6 and TRBJ1-1, with D tentatively TRBD1 (6 bases). Germline-derived CDR1 and CDR2 are SGHVS and FNYEAQ. The CDR3 sequence is 14 residues long. V lost 5 bases to trimming and J lost 4 bases, with 14 bases between them. The CDR3 here is CASSPTTGITEAFF. In DNA form, the CDR3 reads TGTGCCAGCAGCCCAACCACAGGGATCACTGAAGCTTTCTTT. Using reference TRBV7-6 and TRBJ1-1 for the parts outside the CDR3, the full variable domain is GAGVSQSPRYKVTKRGQDVALRCDPISGHVSLYWYRQALGQGPEFLTYFNYEAQQDKSGLPNDRFSAERPEGSISTLTIQRTEQRDSAMYRCASSPTTGITEAFFGQGTRLTVV.

V and J are TRBV27 and TRBJ2-1, with D uncertain. Trimming left V 0 bases short and J 7 bases short, with 7 bases between. Germline CDR1 reads MNHEY; CDR2 reads SMNVEV (reference sequence). This CDR3 comprises 13 residues. The DNA of the CDR3 is TGTGCCAGCAGTTTATCAGCCCGGAATGAGCAGTTCTTC. This sequence encodes CASSLSARNEQFF.

The chain uses TRBV10-2 and TRBJ1-2; D call uncertain. Germline loops: CDR1 WSHSY, CDR2 SAAADI. The CDR3 runs to 13 residues. Trimming shortened V by 6 bases and J by 2 bases, and 10 bases separated the two germline ends. Written as DNA, the CDR3 is TGCGCCAGCAGGTTGGAGGAGAACTATGGCTACACCTTC. Protein product: CASRLEENYGYTF.

The J gene is TRBJ2-5, the V gene TRBV30; TRBD1 is a possible D gene (6 bases). The J call may be wrong; the DNA end is better matched by TRBJ2-7. Germline values: CDR1 GTSNPN, CDR2 SVGIG (reference sequence). The CDR3 has 14 residues. The CDR3 here is CAWSLTGRVDEQYF. The CDR3 bases are TGTGCCTGGAGTCTGACAGGCAGGGTGGACGAGCAGTACTTC.

The DNA for the CDR3 is TGTGCCAGCAGCGTAGCGCCTACGGGAGCGCTCGGGGAGACCCAGTACTTC. As protein: CASSVAPTGALGETQYF. The chain employs TRBV9 and TRBJ2-5; TRBD2 is a possible D gene (6 bases). The germline V gene encodes CDR1 SGDLS and CDR2 YYNGEE. The CDR3 totals 17 residues. With 0 bases removed from V and 5 bases from J, the gap between germline ends came to 20 bases.

The genes are TRBV30 and TRBJ1-3; TRBD1 aligns across 10 bases. Germline-derived CDR1 and CDR2 are GTSNPN and SVGIG (reference sequence). Trimming removed 3 bases from V and 0 bases from J; junction bases left unmatched: 11. This CDR3 contains 18 residues. The CDR3: CAWRNPPGQGSSGNTIYF. CDR3 coding DNA: TGTGCCTGGAGGAATCCCCCGGGACAGGGGTCCTCTGGAAACACCATATATTTT.

The chain employs TRBV5-4 and TRBJ1-2, with TRBD1 matching 7 bases. The CDR3 extends over 14 amino acids. Germline CDR1 SGHNT, CDR2 YYREEE (reference sequence). J lost 2 bases, V lost 4 bases, and 5 bases had no gene match. The CDR3 loop reads CASSGAGGNYGYTF. The CDR3 region has the DNA TGTGCCAGCAGCGGAGCAGGGGGAAACTATGGCTACACCTTC.

The chain couples TRBV27 to TRBJ2-3; 8 bases are shared with TRBD2. The V gene's germline CDR1 is MNHEY and CDR2 SMNVEV (reference sequence). V shed 6 bases, J shed 2 bases, and the junction held 13 bases outside the gene matches. The CDR3 is 17 amino acids. Here the CDR3 DNA reads TGTGCCAGCAGCTCTTCGGGAGGGGTTAAGATCACAGATACGCAGTATTTT. It encodes CASSSSGGVKITDTQYF.